One T cell receptor beta chain is described in this entry. This clonotype was seen more than once but under ten times. Which antigen it targets is not known. There are no base qualities to consult, and no much larger clone falls within one base. These data originate in a study of read filtering for tumor transcriptome and immune sequencing (dated by TCRdb to the early 2020s). With regard to the full study: The cohort was composed of roughly 18 male and 14 female patients, with a mean age of roughly 61 years and an age range of about 40 to 90. A main aim was a read-filtering strategy for immune repertoire data, specifically whether clonotypes supported by a single read should be removed. Per sample, about 3.5 to 11 million TCR-region mapped reads were obtained with IR-seq, compared with only about 80 to 1,400 with RNA-seq. Using the same bone marrow samples, the study ran both targeted immune repertoire sequencing and bulk whole-transcriptome sequencing and then compared the TCR repertoires from each method. Under revised international staging, roughly 8 patients fell into R-ISS I, more than 15 into R-ISS II and six or seven into R-ISS III. Whole-transcriptome libraries were prepared with the TruSeq RNA Access Library Prep Kit after DNase treatment. Overall study results and their limits: Single-read clonotypes made up roughly four fifths of clonotypes but about 3.5% of total reads in IR-seq, and roughly 75% of clonotypes and 40% to 50% of reads in RNA-seq. The sorted CD138-negative fraction was not purified T cells but a mixed bone marrow immune population. IR-seq captured clonotypes at much higher depth and more reliably than RNA-seq, and smaller IR-seq throughput sufficed to identify most shared clonotypes. When single-read clonotypes were removed, the proportions of shared clonotypes in IR-seq and RNA-seq correlated more strongly.

The germline V gene (reference sequence) sets CDR1 to SEHNR and CDR2 to FQNEAQ. The CDR3 contains 13 residues, cysteine and phenylalanine counted. Only the CDR3 portion is preserved as DNA: 39 bases, with reading frame beginning at the first base. A distance of 8 bases separates the germline ends of V and J, which lose 5 bases and 0 bases respectively. Starting from 400 ng RNA, TCR libraries were constructed with the Immunoverse kit using molecular barcoded adaptors that cover the alpha/delta and beta/gamma chains. TCR library preparation was performed with the same RNA that was used for transcriptome sequencing. TCR libraries were sequenced on an Illumina HiSeq 4000 with 2 x 150 cycles. Regarding the original processing steps: MiXCR aligned TCR reads to human V, D, J and C references and assembled the aligned reads into CDR3 clonotypes, with quality filtering and error correction included. The tcR package in R was used for analysis of clonotype counts and gene usage diversity. Raw mapping reads were checked after the RNA-seq reads had been mapped by STAR aligner version 2.5.3a onto the human GRCh37 genome. To test how sequencing depth affects detected clonotypes, IR-seq fastq files were randomly downsampled with Seqtk 1.3. In-frame beta chains were kept once TCRdb had trimmed the public reads at Q25 with fastp and called clones with MiXCR. When rows share a CDR3 protein, they turn into one entry using the most common DNA and genes. What appears here as the V and J calls and clone size reflects TCRdb's work, not the paper's. The table for this sample lists almost 40,000 distinct CDR3 sequences; around 13% of them were counted only once. The ten largest clones represent less than 20% of the sample.

Each patient had bone marrow sampled at the time of active disease. Ficoll-Hypaque density gradient centrifugation was used to isolate the bone marrow mononuclear cells. CD138-negative cells were obtained by negative selection after labeling with CD138 magnetic microbeads on a MACS separator, removing myeloma plasma cells. Purity of the isolated cells was checked by flow cytometry on an Attune NxT using CD138 antibodies. Total RNA was extracted using TRIzol reagent and was quantified on a NanoDrop spectrophotometer. Paired RNA-seq and IR-seq were performed on each patient's CD138-negative bone marrow sample.

The receptor was derived from a donor aged 40 or older with multiple myeloma. The material sequenced was a population of CD138-negative cells sorted from bone marrow. The meaning of the sample's cell subset or site label: bone marrow mononuclear cells depleted of CD138+ plasma/myeloma cells by negative magnetic selection. The chain joins TRBV7-9 to TRBJ2-7; the D gene assignment is ambiguous. In nucleotide form, the sequence is TGTGCCAGCAGCCTAACTCCCTCCTACGAGCAGTACTTC. This yields the protein CASSLTPSYEQYF.